The 25 T cell receptor beta chains in this list originate from one sample, sequenced in a study of graft-versus-host responses after intestinal transplantation. Data came from immunoSEQ multiplex PCR; TCRdb stores just in-frame clones and leaves some out. The repertoire holds about 88,000 clones, with 91% as singletons. Their specific antigens are unknown. The sample consisted of unstimulated CD4+ T cells sorted from spleen or lymph node cells, taken before transplant. These receptor sequences come from a human donor who was the organ donor for an intestinal transplant.

The chain is built from TRBV28 and TRBJ2-7; D may be TRBD2 (6 bases). This CDR3 contains 13 residues. Germline assignment: CDR1 MDHEN and CDR2 SYDVKM. V lost 3 bases to trimming and J lost 2 bases, with 8 bases between them. The CDR3 sequence: CASSLEGTYEQYF. CDR3 coding DNA: TGTGCCAGCAGTTTGGAGGGGACCTACGAGCAGTACTTC.

The chain uses TRBV10-2 and TRBJ2-7; 9 nucleotides agree with TRBD1. Germline values: CDR1 WSHSY, CDR2 SAAADI. Trimming removed 1 base from V and 7 bases from J; junction bases left unmatched: 8. This CDR3 has 15 residues. CDR3 residues: CASSEFGQGMGEQYF. CDR3 nucleotide sequence: TGCGCCAGCAGTGAGTTTGGACAGGGGATGGGGGAGCAGTACTTC.

The rearrangement links TRBV4-1 to TRBJ1-2; D may be TRBD1 (6 bases). Germline-derived CDR1 and CDR2 are MGHRA and YSYEKL. The length of the CDR3 is 15 residues. The V end was cut by 0 bases, the J end by 9 bases, with 17 bases between. CDR3 DNA: TGCGCCAGCAGCCAAGATCCGGCAGGGGCTACAAGCTACACCTTC. Its protein is CASSQDPAGATSYTF.

This rearrangement joins TRBV29-1 to TRBJ1-1; tentative D call: TRBD1 (5 bases). The CDR3 loop spans 13 amino acids. V lost 6 bases and J lost 0, with 11 bases in between. Germline V CDR1 and CDR2: SQVTM, ANQGSEA. CDR3 in DNA: TGCAGCGTCGCCGGGACTTTGAACACTGAAGCTTTCTTT. Protein: CSVAGTLNTEAFF.

This chain connects TRBV7-8 to TRBJ2-3; 12 nucleotides align to TRBD2. Germline CDR1 reads SGHVS; CDR2 reads FQNEAQ. The trim removed 4 bases at V and 4 bases at J, leaving 12 bases unmatched. This CDR3 contains 18 residues. The CDR3 bases are TGTGCCAGCAGCTCTAGCGGGGGGGCCTTTAGTATCCCAGATACGCAGTATTTT. Translated, it gives CASSSSGGAFSIPDTQYF.

The chain combines TRBV7-9 with TRBJ2-1, with a tentative D call TRBD1 (6 bases). This CDR3 spans 16 amino acids. The V end was cut by 0 bases, the J end by 8 bases, with 17 bases between. Looked up from germline, CDR1 is SEHNR and CDR2 is FQNEAQ (reference sequence). The CDR3 DNA is TGTGCCAGCAGCTTAGCGCGTTACGAGACAGGTGATGAGCAGTTCTTC. It specifies CASSLARYETGDEQFF.

This chain links TRBV28 with TRBJ2-5; D might be TRBD2 (6 bases). This CDR3 is built from 15 residues. V was shortened by 2 bases and J by 2 bases, with 12 bases between the two germline ends. Germline values: CDR1 MDHEN, CDR2 SYDVKM. In nucleotides, the CDR3 is TGTGCCAGCAGTTTAGGCGGTAGCGGACAAGAGACCCAGTACTTC. It codes for CASSLGGSGQETQYF.

The chain has TRBV6-1 and TRBJ2-6; 7 positions agree with TRBD1. The ends lost 6 bases at V and 4 bases at J; junction bases unmatched: 6. This CDR3 spans 15 amino acids. Germline assignment: CDR1 MNHNS and CDR2 SASEGT. CDR3 protein: CASRGTDQGANVLTF. CDR3 nucleotide sequence: TGTGCCAGCAGGGGGACAGATCAAGGGGCCAACGTCCTGACTTTC.

This clone has only one observation. The chain uses TRBV12-5 and TRBJ1-5; no clear D gene. The CDR3 consists of 13 residues. V was pared by 2 bases and J by 0 bases, with 2 bases between. Germline lookup yields CDR1 LGHNT and CDR2 FRNRAP. The CDR3: CASGLYSNQPQHF. The DNA of the CDR3 is TGTGCTAGTGGTTTGTATAGCAATCAGCCCCAGCATTTT.

A remark on this clone: The junction departs from germline at one end; a sequencing error may be responsible. The genes are TRBV6-5 and TRBJ2-2; a weak D match, TRBD2 (5 bases). Germline-derived CDR1 and CDR2 are MNHEY and SVGAGI. This CDR3 comprises 12 residues. The CDR3 nucleotides read TGTGCCAGCAGTTACTCGATCCGGGGAGCTGTTTTT. This encodes CASSYSIRGAVF.

The chain employs TRBV30 and TRBJ2-4; 11 bases fit TRBD2. In germline, CDR1 is GTSNPN, CDR2 SVGIG (reference sequence). With V trimmed by 5 bases and J by 7 bases, 16 bases remained unmatched. This CDR3 contains 17 residues. The CDR3 region is CAWRMRSGRAWGNIQYF. CDR3 DNA sequence: TGTGCCTGGCGCATGCGTAGCGGGAGGGCCTGGGGGAACATTCAGTACTTC.

CDR3 protein: CASTKREPYEQYF. Written as DNA, the CDR3 is TGTGCCAGCACCAAGCGGGAGCCCTACGAGCAGTACTTC. The chain is built from TRBV28 and TRBJ2-7, with TRBD2 matching 8 bases. Trimming cost V 7 bases and J 2 bases; bases outside gene matches: 4. CDR1 and CDR2 (germline): MDHEN, SYDVKM. The CDR3 is made up of 13 amino acids.

The chain has TRBV11-3 and TRBJ1-2; no firm D call. This CDR3 has 15 amino acids. CDR1 and CDR2 from the germline V gene are SGHNT and YENEEA. V was cut by 4 bases and J by 4 bases, with 16 bases left in between. The CDR3, as DNA: TGTGCCAGCAGCTCCACGTCAGAGGAATTCTATGGCTACACCTTC. Encoded protein: CASSSTSEEFYGYTF.

This clone was detected only a few times. J is TRBJ2-1 and V is TRBV19, with 16 bases fitting TRBD2. V was pared by 3 bases and J by 0 bases, with 14 bases of the junction left unmatched. This CDR3 has 22 amino acids. Germline lookup yields CDR1 LNHDA and CDR2 SQIVND (reference sequence). Here the CDR3 reads CASSISGMVGTSGRASYNEQFF. In DNA, the CDR3 is TGTGCCAGTAGTATCTCTGGCATGGTCGGGACTAGCGGGAGGGCCTCCTACAATGAGCAGTTCTTC.

V usage is TRBV10-2 and J usage is TRBJ2-2, with 10 positions matching TRBD1. V was clipped by 8 bases and J by 2 bases; unmatched bases: 14. Germline values: CDR1 WSHSY, CDR2 SAAADI. The CDR3 contains 18 residues. CDR3 residues: CASAFGDRGLSNTGELFF. CDR3 in DNA: TGCGCCAGCGCTTTTGGGGACAGGGGTCTCTCTAACACCGGGGAGCTGTTTTTT.

The chain has TRBV27 and TRBJ2-1; TRBD1 aligns across 8 bases. The V segment lost 7 bases and the J segment 9 bases; nucleotides outside the gene matches: 14. This CDR3 is built from 15 residues. The germline V gene encodes CDR1 MNHEY and CDR2 SMNVEV (reference sequence). CDR3 in amino acids: CASNGADRVISEQFF. CDR3 in DNA: TGTGCCAGCAATGGCGCGGACAGGGTAATCAGTGAGCAGTTCTTC.

This chain links TRBV11-3 with TRBJ2-7; 11 nucleotides match TRBD1. The length of the CDR3 is 15 residues. Germline assignment: CDR1 SGHNT and CDR2 YENEEA. V trimming: 5 bases; J trimming: 3 bases; junction bases outside the gene matches: 6. CDR3: CASSKGQGDFYEQYF. The CDR3 nucleotides read TGTGCCAGCAGCAAGGGACAGGGGGACTTCTACGAGCAGTACTTC.

The V call is TRBV29-1, the J call TRBJ1-2; D ambiguous. The CDR3 has 11 amino acids. Deletions cut 5 bases from V and 4 bases from J, with 8 bases between. Germline CDR1 and CDR2: SQVTM and ANQGSEA. CDR3 sequence: CSVKAGYGYTF. The CDR3 coding sequence is TGCAGCGTTAAGGCAGGCTATGGCTACACCTTC.

The rearrangement joins TRBV11-2 to TRBJ2-1, with 8 bases identical to TRBD2. Germline lookup yields CDR1 SGHAT and CDR2 FQNNGV. The CDR3 length is 15 residues. The trim removed 1 base at V and 9 bases at J, leaving 8 bases unmatched. CDR3: CASSLVAGGRGEQFF. CDR3 DNA sequence: TGTGCCAGCAGCTTAGTGGCGGGAGGCCGGGGTGAGCAGTTCTTC.

The chain carries TRBV10-2 and TRBJ2-2; TRBD2 agrees at 7 bases. J was trimmed by 5 bases and V by 10 bases; bases with no gene match: 7. Germline V CDR1 and CDR2: WSHSY, SAAADI. The CDR3 totals 13 residues. CDR3 loop: CATPGGKTGELFF. The CDR3, as DNA: TGCGCCACCCCGGGGGGAAAGACCGGGGAGCTGTTTTTT.

The rearrangement links TRBV28 to TRBJ2-7, with 9 bases aligning to TRBD2. This CDR3 contains 13 residues. V lost 8 bases to trimming and J lost 4 bases; unmatched junction nucleotides: 6. The germline V gene has CDR1 MDHEN and CDR2 SYDVKM. This CDR3 is CASLYSGSYEQYF. The CDR3 nucleotides are TGTGCCAGCCTGTATAGCGGGAGTTACGAGCAGTACTTC. Drawing the rest from reference TRBV28 and TRBJ2-7, the complete variable domain is DVKVTQSSRYLVKRTGEKVFLECVQDMDHENMFWYRQDPGLGLRLIYFSYDVKMKEKGDIPEGYSVSREKKERFSLILESASTNQTSMYLCASLYSGSYEQYFGPGTRLTVT.

This rearrangement joins TRBV18 to TRBJ2-7; 13 bases are shared with TRBD2. Unmatched junction bases numbered 4, after V lost 4 bases and J lost 1 base. From germline, CDR1 is KGHSH and CDR2 LQKENI. CDR3 length equals 16 residues. CDR3 in DNA: TGTGCCAGCTCACGGCGGACTAGCGGGGGATCCTACGAGCAGTACTTC. Residues: CASSRRTSGGSYEQYF.

V and J are TRBV10-1 and TRBJ2-7, with D unclear. The ends were cut back, 3 bases at V and 3 bases at J, with 12 bases in the middle. The CDR3 spans 14 residues. Germline V gives CDR1 WNHNN, CDR2 SYGVQD (reference sequence). This CDR3 is CASSDAIRSYEQYF. CDR3 DNA: TGCGCCAGCAGTGATGCAATTCGGAGCTACGAGCAGTACTTC.

J is TRBJ2-7 and V is TRBV7-9; D is possibly TRBD2 (5 bases). Germline-derived CDR1 and CDR2 are SEHNR and FQNEAQ (reference sequence). The CDR3 length is 12 residues. The V gene lost 4 bases and the J gene lost 6 bases, with 10 bases spanning the gap. CDR3 nucleotides: TGTGCCAGCAGCTCCTTTGCGGGCGAGCAGTACTTC. It is translated as CASSSFAGEQYF.

This chain uses TRBV30 with TRBJ1-6, with no clear D. The CDR3 covers 13 residues. CDR1 GTSNPN and CDR2 SVGIG come from the germline V gene (reference sequence). V was shortened by 2 bases and J by 6 bases, with 8 bases between the two germline ends. CDR3 in DNA: TGTGCCTGGAGTCCCCAGATTAATTCACCCCTCCACTTT. Its protein product is CAWSPQINSPLHF. The whole variable domain, filled in from reference TRBV30 and TRBJ1-6, reads SQTIHQWPATLVQPVGSPLSLECTVEGTSNPNLYWYRQAAGRGLQLLFYSVGIGQISSEVPQNLSASRPQDRQFILSSKKLLLSDSGFYLCAWSPQINSPLHFGNGTRLTVT.